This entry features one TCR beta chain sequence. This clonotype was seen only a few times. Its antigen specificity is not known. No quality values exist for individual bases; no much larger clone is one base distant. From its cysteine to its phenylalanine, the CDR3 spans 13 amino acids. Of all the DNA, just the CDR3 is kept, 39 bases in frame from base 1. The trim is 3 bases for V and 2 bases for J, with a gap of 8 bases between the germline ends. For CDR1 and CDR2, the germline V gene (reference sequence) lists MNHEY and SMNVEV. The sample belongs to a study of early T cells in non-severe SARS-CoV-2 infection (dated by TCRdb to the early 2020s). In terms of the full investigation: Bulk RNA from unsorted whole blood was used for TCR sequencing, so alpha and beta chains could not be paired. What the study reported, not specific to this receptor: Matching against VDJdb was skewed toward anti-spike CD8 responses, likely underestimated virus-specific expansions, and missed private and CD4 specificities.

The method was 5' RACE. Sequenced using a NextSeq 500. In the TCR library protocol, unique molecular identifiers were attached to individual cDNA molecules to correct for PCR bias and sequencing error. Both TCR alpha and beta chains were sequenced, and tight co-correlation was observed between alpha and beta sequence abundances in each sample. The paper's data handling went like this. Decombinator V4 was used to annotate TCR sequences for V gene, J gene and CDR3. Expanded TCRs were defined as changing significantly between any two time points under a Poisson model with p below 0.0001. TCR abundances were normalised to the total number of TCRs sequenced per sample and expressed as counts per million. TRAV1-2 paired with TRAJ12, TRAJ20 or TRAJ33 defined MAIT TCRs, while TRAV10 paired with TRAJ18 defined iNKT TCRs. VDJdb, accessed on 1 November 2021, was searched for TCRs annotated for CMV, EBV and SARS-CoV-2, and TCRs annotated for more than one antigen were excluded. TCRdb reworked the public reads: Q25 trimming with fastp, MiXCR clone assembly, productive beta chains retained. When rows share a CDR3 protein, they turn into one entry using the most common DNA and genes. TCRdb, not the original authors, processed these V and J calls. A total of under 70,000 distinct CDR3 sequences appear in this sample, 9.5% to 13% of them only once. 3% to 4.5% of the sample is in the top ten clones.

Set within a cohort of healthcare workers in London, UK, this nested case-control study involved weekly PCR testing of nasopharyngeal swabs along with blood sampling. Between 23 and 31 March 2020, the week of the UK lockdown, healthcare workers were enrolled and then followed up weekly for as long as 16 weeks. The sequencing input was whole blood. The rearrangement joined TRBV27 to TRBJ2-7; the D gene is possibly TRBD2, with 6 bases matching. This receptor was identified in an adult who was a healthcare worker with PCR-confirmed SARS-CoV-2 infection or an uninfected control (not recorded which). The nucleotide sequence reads TGTGCCAGCAGTTTCCGCGGGGCCTACGAGCAGTACTTC. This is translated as CASSFRGAYEQYF.